The 14 T cell receptor beta chains listed next were all sequenced from one sample in a study of CXCR3-negative and CXCR3-positive naive CD8 T cells. UMI-labeled 5' RACE TRB cDNA libraries were prepared from the cells. TCRdb re-called the 5' RACE reads, yielding one record per CDR3 amino acid sequence without DNA. This table holds 85,000 to 130,000 distinct CDR3 sequences. Study outcomes and limitations: TRB CDR3s of CXCR3-positive naive cells were more hydrophobic than those of CXCR3-negative naive cells.

These TCRs' antigens remain unknown. Input material: naive CXCR3+ CD8+ T cells from blood. Subset given: CD45RO-CCR7+CD27+CD95- naive CD8+ T cells expressing CXCR3 (TNR3+). Every receptor here comes from a human donor in good health. Some clones in this sample may be carry-over from other donors' samples.

The chain combines TRBV6-5 with TRBJ2-7. The CDR3 is 13 amino acids. From germline, CDR1 is MNHEY and CDR2 SVGAGI. The CDR3 here is CASSYSSQREQYF.

The rearrangement uses TRBV29-1 and TRBJ2-7; TCRdb outputs TRBD1, but without DNA this stays unchecked. Germline V gives CDR1 SQVTM, CDR2 ANQGSEA. This CDR3 spans 14 amino acids. The CDR3 protein is CSAGTGQGSYEQYF.

CDR3: CASSQGIEAVTDTQYF. This chain joins TRBV3-1 and TRBJ2-3. The germline gives CDR1 LGHDT, CDR2 YNNKEL (reference sequence). The CDR3 loop spans 16 amino acids.

V gene TRBV7-3 combines with J gene TRBJ2-2; TCRdb picks TRBD2, but there is no DNA to check that call. This CDR3 is built from 18 residues. Germline V gives CDR1 SGHTA, CDR2 FQGTGA. The CDR3 region is CASSLTPSGLANTGELFF.

The chain recombines TRBV7-9 with TRBJ2-3; with no DNA, the TCRdb D assignment of TRBD1 cannot be verified. Germline CDR1 and CDR2: SEHNR and FQNEAQ (reference sequence). The CDR3 is 14 amino acids. The CDR3 here is CASSPRDNTDTQYF.

The chain recombines TRBV25-1 with TRBJ2-1. Germline CDR1 MGHDK, CDR2 SYGVNS. This CDR3 has 11 amino acids. The CDR3 sequence is CASRGHNEQFF.

The rearrangement joins TRBV4-2 to TRBJ1-1. Per the germline V gene, CDR1 is LGHNA and CDR2 is YNFKEQ. The CDR3 sequence is 14 residues long. Here the CDR3 reads CASSQDPMNTEAFF.

Here the CDR3 reads CASSRAGTEYNEQFF. V usage is TRBV9 and J usage is TRBJ2-1; TCRdb outputs TRBD1, but without DNA this stays unchecked. Germline V gene sequence: CDR1 SGDLS, CDR2 YYNGEE. CDR3 length: 15 amino acids.

This sequence joins TRBV12-3 or TRBV12-4 and TRBJ2-1; TCRdb names TRBD1, which stays unverified in the absence of DNA. CDR3 length: 15 amino acids. The CDR3 loop reads CASRSSGGAFNEQFF.

V usage is TRBV7-9 and J usage is TRBJ2-3; TCRdb reports TRBD2, a call that lacks DNA to check it against. Germline lookup yields CDR1 SEHNR and CDR2 FQNEAQ (reference sequence). The CDR3 covers 18 residues. CDR3 in amino acids: CASSGGTSGVPSTDTQYF. The entire variable domain, with the rest obtained from reference TRBV7-9 and TRBJ2-3, is as follows: DTGVSQNPRHKITKRGQNVTFRCDPISEHNRLYWYRQTLGQGPEFLTYFQNEAQLEKSRLLSDRFSAERPKGSFSTLEIQRTEQGDSAMYLCASSGGTSGVPSTDTQYFGPGTRLTVL.

The chain uses TRBV27 and TRBJ2-7; TCRdb gives TRBD1 as the D gene, but with no DNA this cannot be confirmed. This CDR3 region has 13 residues. Germline CDR1 is MNHEY and CDR2 is SMNVEV (reference sequence). The CDR3 loop is CASTTGTAYEQYF.

The chain employs TRBV5-1 and TRBJ1-1; the D gene TCRdb calls, TRBD1, cannot be checked with no DNA. Germline CDR1 reads SGHRS; CDR2 reads YFSETQ. The CDR3 extends over 13 amino acids. CDR3 in amino acids: CASSLIGGTEAFF. Using reference TRBV5-1 and TRBJ1-1 for the parts outside the CDR3, the full variable domain is KAGVTQTPRYLIKTRGQQVTLSCSPISGHRSVSWYQQTPGQGLQFLFEYFSETQRNKGNFPGRFSGRQFSNSRSEMNVSTLELGDSALYLCASSLIGGTEAFFGQGTRLTVV.

The rearrangement links TRBV4-3 to TRBJ2-2. The V gene's germline CDR1 is LGHNA and CDR2 YSLEER. There are 16 residues in the CDR3. The CDR3 is CASSQDQARNTGELFF.

This chain links TRBV9 with TRBJ2-7; TCRdb lists TRBD2, though no DNA is available to test this call. Germline V gene sequence: CDR1 SGDLS, CDR2 YYNGEE. The CDR3 extends over 15 amino acids. CDR3 sequence: CASSVESGRSYEQYF.